The subject of this entry is one T cell receptor (beta chain). Original data processing: For nucleated cells, counts were estimated from reference gene primer amplification. Clones were read by immunoSEQ multiplex PCR, and TCRdb kept only the in-frame ones, dropping some. V and J calls and clone size are those listed in that table; D and trimming were worked out from the DNA. The repertoire consists of some 93,000 clones, with around 79% occurring once and the leading ten covering 24%. CDR3 length: 16 amino acids. Germline CDR1 and CDR2: LGHNA and YNFKEQ. Trimming stripped 5 bases from V and 5 bases from J, with 22 bases between. The data originate from a study of blood T cell repertoires in COVID-19. Across the whole study: Sites in the United States, Italy and Spain provided acute and convalescent COVID-19 samples. From T cells, B-cell-depleted T cells, or PBMCs came the material, which was cDNA or gDNA.

This clonotype was obtained from a human donor in a cohort sampled during active COVID-19. Sequencing used peripheral blood. This chain connects TRBV4-2 to TRBJ2-7; a possible D gene is TRBD2 (7 bases). For the CDR3, the DNA is TGTGCCAGCAGCTCAGGGGAGGGAGGGAGGAGGAACGAGCAGTACTTC. This sequence encodes CASSSGEGGRRNEQYF.